This TCR beta chain was captured in a study of T-cell memory formation after mild COVID-19. Background on the study: The TCR clusters were mostly specific to one donor. General observations from the study: Balance between CD4 and CD8 was seen in clones contracting day 15 to 85, and a CD4+ lean was seen in later expanders. Mostly located in CM and EM were contracting CD4+ clones, with contracting CD8+ clones located in EMRA.

This CDR3 is 15 amino acids long. Germline V gene lookup returns CDR1 MNHEY and CDR2 SMNVEV (reference sequence). V was pared by 4 bases and J by 4 bases, with 9 bases of the junction left unmatched. Turning to this clonotype: What it binds is not known.

Constant-segment primers were used for 5'RACE, and the resulting TCR alpha and TCR beta cDNA libraries carried sample barcodes and UMIs. TCRdb analysed the 5' RACE reads with MiXCR anew, one entry per CDR3 protein. The sample consists of about 210,000 distinct CDR3 sequences, approximately 30% of them appearing once. V and J are TRBV27 and TRBJ2-7, with TRBD1 identical over 8 bases. The clonotype originates from an adult woman who had mild COVID-19 (a few samples of this study predate the infection). Cell type and time point are not known. The sequenced material came from PBMCs or a T cell subset sorted from them (not recorded which). The CDR3 coding sequence is TGTGCCAGCAGTTCAGGACAGGGATCGGTGTACGAGCAGTACTTC. It codes for CASSSGQGSVYEQYF.